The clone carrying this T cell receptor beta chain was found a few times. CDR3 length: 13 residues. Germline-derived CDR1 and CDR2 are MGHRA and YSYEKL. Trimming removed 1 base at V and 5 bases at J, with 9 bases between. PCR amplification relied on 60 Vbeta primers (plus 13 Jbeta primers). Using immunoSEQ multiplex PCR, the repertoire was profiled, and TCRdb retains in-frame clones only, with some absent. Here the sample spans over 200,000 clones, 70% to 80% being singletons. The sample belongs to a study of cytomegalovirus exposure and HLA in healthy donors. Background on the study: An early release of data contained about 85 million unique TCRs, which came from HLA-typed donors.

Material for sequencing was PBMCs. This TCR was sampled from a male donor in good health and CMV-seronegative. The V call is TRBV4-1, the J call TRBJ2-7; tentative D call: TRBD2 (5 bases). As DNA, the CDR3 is TGCGCCAGCAGCCAAGGGTCCGGGGACGAGCAGTACTTC. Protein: CASSQGSGDEQYF.